One sample yielded the 8 T cell receptor beta chains listed below, sequenced in a study of T cell changes during pregnancy in multiple sclerosis. Method: immunoSEQ multiplex PCR; TCRdb's copy keeps in-frame clones and lacks some. The table lists about 49,000 clones, over 90% of them singletons. The sample consisted of peripheral blood, taken after pregnancy. The receptors originated from a female donor with multiple sclerosis, enrolled in a pregnancy study.

The chain is built from TRBV5-6 and TRBJ2-1, with TRBD2 matching over 12 bases. The CDR3 has 15 residues. In germline, CDR1 is SGHDT, CDR2 YYEEEE. V was pared by 5 bases and J by 5 bases, with 5 bases of the junction left unmatched. The CDR3 sequence: CASSLAGGPHNEQFF. CDR3 sequence (DNA): TGTGCCAGCAGTCTAGCGGGGGGGCCACACAATGAGCAGTTCTTC.

This rearrangement joins TRBV19 to TRBJ1-2; D may be TRBD1 (5 bases). The V end lost 3 bases, the J end lost 7 bases, and 18 bases lay between the germline ends. The length of the CDR3 is 15 residues. From germline, CDR1 is LNHDA and CDR2 SQIVND (reference sequence). CDR3 sequence: CASSILGGGSSGYTF. The CDR3 coding sequence is TGTGCCAGTAGTATTCTCGGGGGAGGATCTAGTGGCTACACCTTC.

The chain has TRBV7-9 and TRBJ2-2; D unclear. Germline CDR1 is SEHNR and CDR2 is FQNEAQ (reference sequence). Trimming stripped 1 base from V and 5 bases from J, with 11 bases between. The CDR3 has 15 residues. The CDR3 reads CASSLGSVLTGELFF. In nucleotides, the CDR3 is TGTGCCAGCAGCTTAGGATCGGTTTTGACCGGGGAGCTGTTTTTT.

This chain uses TRBV10-3 with TRBJ2-3, with a possible D match to TRBD1 (8 bases). Germline V gene sequence: CDR1 ENHRY, CDR2 SYGVKD. CDR3 length: 16 residues. V dropped 8 bases and J dropped 4 bases, with 22 bases sitting between them. The CDR3 here is CAIGGAAQGAADTQYF. Written as DNA, the CDR3 is TGTGCCATCGGGGGGGCGGCCCAGGGGGCGGCAGATACGCAGTATTTT.

The genes are TRBV18 and TRBJ1-1; no clear D. V was cut by 2 bases and J by 1 base, with 5 bases left in between. The germline V gene has CDR1 KGHSH and CDR2 LQKENI. The CDR3 contains 13 residues. The CDR3 region has the DNA TGTGCCAGCTCACCAGCGAAGAACACTGAAGCTTTCTTT. Protein: CASSPAKNTEAFF.

Notes on this clone: The junction differs from germline at one of its ends, possibly a read error. The chain's CDR3 is CASSVVGSQGTQYF. In nucleotides, the CDR3 is TGTGCCAGCAGCGTCGTAGGGAGCCAAGGGACCCAGTACTTC. The V and J genes are TRBV9 and TRBJ2-5; possibly TRBD2 for D (5 bases). The CDR3 is made up of 14 amino acids. Germline-derived CDR1 and CDR2 are SGDLS and YYNGEE.

The gene calls are TRBV2 and TRBJ1-2; D call uncertain. The CDR3 extends over 10 amino acids. V lost 3 bases and J lost 11, with 7 bases in between. Looked up from germline, CDR1 is SNHLY and CDR2 is FYNNEI. The DNA of the CDR3 is TGTGCCAGCAGTGACGGAGAGTACACCTTC. Translation gives CASSDGEYTF.

The V and J genes are TRBV7-9 and TRBJ2-3, with 8 bases that match TRBD2. V lost 1 base to trimming and J lost 1 base; unmatched junction nucleotides: 1. Germline V lookup: CDR1 SEHNR, CDR2 FQNEAQ (reference sequence). This CDR3 is built from 15 residues. The CDR3 loop reads CASSLVSGGTDTQYF. The CDR3 DNA is TGTGCCAGCAGCTTAGTTAGCGGGGGCACAGATACGCAGTATTTT.